This T cell receptor (beta chain) was obtained from a study of blood T cell repertoires in COVID-19. Here immunoSEQ multiplex PCR was the method, and the copy in TCRdb shows in-frame clones only, minus some. Among fewer than 250,000 clones listed, around 82% were seen once. Trimming cost V 1 base and J 1 base, with 6 bases left between them. The CDR3 runs to 14 residues. Per the germline V gene, CDR1 is LGHDT and CDR2 is YNNKEL (reference sequence). Material for sequencing was PBMCs or T cells enriched from blood (not recorded which). The receptor's source is a woman aged 40-49 years who had been exposed to COVID-19. The chain is built from TRBV3-1 (or the pseudogene TRBV3-2) and TRBJ2-3, with a weak D call TRBD2 (5 bases). The CDR3 nucleotides are TGTGCCAGCAGCCAAGCCGGGGGCACAGATACGCAGTATTTT. Protein: CASSQAGGTDTQYF.